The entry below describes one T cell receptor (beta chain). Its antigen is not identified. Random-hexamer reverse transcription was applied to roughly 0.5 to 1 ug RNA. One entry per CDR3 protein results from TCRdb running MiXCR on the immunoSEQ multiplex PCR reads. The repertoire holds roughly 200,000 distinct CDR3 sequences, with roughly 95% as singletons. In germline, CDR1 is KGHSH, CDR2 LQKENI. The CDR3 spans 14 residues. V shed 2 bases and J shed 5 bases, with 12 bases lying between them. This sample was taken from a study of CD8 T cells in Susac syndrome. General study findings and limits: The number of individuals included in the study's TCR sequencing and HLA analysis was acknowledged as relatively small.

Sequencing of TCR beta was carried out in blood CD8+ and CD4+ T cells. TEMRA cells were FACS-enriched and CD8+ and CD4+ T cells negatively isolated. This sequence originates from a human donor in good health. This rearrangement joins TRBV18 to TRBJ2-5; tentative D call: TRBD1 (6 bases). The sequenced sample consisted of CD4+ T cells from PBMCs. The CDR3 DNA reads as TGTGCCAGCTCACCAGGGGGCGCGGAGGAGACCCAGTACTTC. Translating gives CASSPGGAEETQYF. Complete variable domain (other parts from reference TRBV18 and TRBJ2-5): NAGVMQNPRHLVRRRGQEARLRCSPMKGHSHVYWYRQLPEEGLKFMVYLQKENIIDESGMPKERFSAEFPKEGPSILRIQQVVRGDSAAYFCASSPGGAEETQYFGPGTRLLVL.